Each of the 21 T cell receptor beta chains below was sequenced from the same sample in a study of shared clonotypes between healthy human individuals. Only in-frame clones appear in the TCRdb table, and some are missing; sequencing was by immunoSEQ multiplex PCR. The sample gives around 2.1 million clones, approximately 94% of which show up once; 0.1% to 0.15% is in the top ten. Sample: naive CD4+ T cells sorted from blood. Subset denoted: CD45RA+ positively selected. The receptors derive from a man aged 18 to 35 in good health.

The chain joins TRBV7-2 to TRBJ1-2; TRBD1 matches 7 bases. The ends lost 3 bases at V and 4 bases at J; junction bases unmatched: 5. The CDR3 has 14 amino acids. Germline V gene sequence: CDR1 SGHTA, CDR2 FQGNSA. This chain's CDR3 is CASSFSRDSYGYTF. CDR3 DNA: TGTGCCAGCAGCTTTAGCCGGGACAGCTATGGCTACACCTTC.

The V and J genes are TRBV2 and TRBJ2-5; D is possibly TRBD1 (5 bases). Between the trimmed V and J ends, which lost 6 bases and 5 bases, there was a span of 13 bases. The CDR3 is 13 amino acids. CDR1 is SNHLY and CDR2 is FYNNEI in the germline V gene. CDR3 loop: CASRDILRETQYF. Here the CDR3 DNA reads TGTGCCAGCAGGGACATCCTTCGGGAGACCCAGTACTTC.

This chain connects TRBV30 to TRBJ1-6, with D perhaps matching TRBD1 (5 bases). Trimming shortened V by 4 bases and J by 9 bases, and 19 bases separated the two germline ends. In germline, CDR1 is GTSNPN, CDR2 SVGIG (reference sequence). The CDR3 consists of 15 residues. The CDR3 DNA follows: TGTGCCTGGATTGCAGGGCCGCAGACAATTTCACCCCTCCACTTT. Amino acid sequence: CAWIAGPQTISPLHF.

V usage is TRBV5-5 and J usage is TRBJ1-2; 7 bases line up with TRBD1. The germline V gene has CDR1 SGHKS and CDR2 YYEKEE (reference sequence). J was trimmed by 5 bases and V by 0 bases; bases with no gene match: 7. This CDR3 spans 15 amino acids. CDR3 sequence reads: CASSLEAGGNYGYTF. For the CDR3, the DNA is TGTGCCAGCAGCTTGGAGGCAGGGGGAAATTATGGCTACACCTTC.

V is TRBV5-4 and J is TRBJ1-1, with 11 bases lining up with TRBD1. Germline CDR1 is SGHNT and CDR2 is YYREEE (reference sequence). This CDR3 has 16 amino acids. With V trimmed by 5 bases and J by 1 base, 7 bases remained unmatched. CDR3 protein: CASRRGQGERNTEAFF. As DNA, the CDR3 is TGTGCCAGCAGGAGGGGACAGGGGGAGAGGAACACTGAAGCTTTCTTT.

The genes are TRBV11-2 and TRBJ2-7; 12 nucleotides line up with TRBD1. With V trimmed by 4 bases and J by 6 bases, 7 bases remained unmatched. This CDR3 is 15 amino acids long. Looked up from germline, CDR1 is SGHAT and CDR2 is FQNNGV. The CDR3 here is CASSYTGTGGREQYF. The CDR3 region has the DNA TGTGCCAGCAGCTACACCGGGACAGGGGGCCGCGAGCAGTACTTC.

The CDR3 nucleotides read TGTGCCAGCAGTAACACAGGGGGCGGTCTTGAAAAACTGTTTTTT. As protein: CASSNTGGGLEKLFF. The rearrangement links TRBV6-5 to TRBJ1-4; the match to TRBD1 covers 9 bases. Trimming took 5 bases from V and 7 from J; bases not matched to a gene: 8. The CDR3 sequence is 15 residues long. Germline CDR1 is MNHEY and CDR2 is SVGAGI.

The chain couples TRBV5-1 to TRBJ1-6; 8 nucleotides match TRBD1. This CDR3 region has 14 residues. From germline, CDR1 is SGHRS and CDR2 YFSETQ. V was clipped by 4 bases and J by 7 bases; unmatched bases: 4. CDR3 residues: CASSGGQENSPLHF. CDR3 coding DNA: TGCGCCAGCAGCGGGGGACAGGAAAATTCACCCCTCCACTTT. The full variable domain, completed using reference TRBV5-1 and TRBJ1-6, is KAGVTQTPRYLIKTRGQQVTLSCSPISGHRSVSWYQQTPGQGLQFLFEYFSETQRNKGNFPGRFSGRQFSNSRSEMNVSTLELGDSALYLCASSGGQENSPLHFGNGTRLTVT.

The V call is TRBV25-1, the J call TRBJ2-7; D might be TRBD2 (6 bases). CDR3 size: 15 residues. V was shortened by 6 bases and J by 0 bases, with 15 bases between the two germline ends. Germline V CDR1 and CDR2: MGHDK, SYGVNS. CDR3 protein: CASRSAGGISYEQYF. Here the CDR3 DNA reads TGTGCCAGCAGGTCGGCCGGGGGAATCTCCTACGAGCAGTACTTC.

This rearrangement joins TRBV6-6 to TRBJ2-3, with D possibly matching TRBD2 (6 bases). V lost 2 bases, J lost 0 bases, and 9 bases lay in between. Germline V CDR1 and CDR2: MNHNY, SVGAGI (reference sequence). This CDR3 has 15 amino acids. The CDR3 sequence: CASSYPGASTDTQYF. In DNA, the CDR3 is TGTGCCAGCAGTTACCCGGGAGCCAGCACAGATACGCAGTATTTT.

This clone appeared a single time. The chain couples TRBV5-1 to TRBJ2-7; TRBD1 aligns across 9 bases. Germline V gene sequence: CDR1 SGHRS, CDR2 YFSETQ. This CDR3 is 15 amino acids long. V shed 4 bases, J shed 5 bases, and the junction held 10 bases outside the gene matches. The CDR3 loop reads CASSAEGQGYHEQYF. In DNA, the CDR3 is TGCGCCAGCAGCGCGGAGGGACAGGGTTACCACGAGCAGTACTTC.

Turning to this clone: This same CDR3 is encoded by further DNA sequences in the sample. This rearrangement joins TRBV5-1 to TRBJ2-1, with D possibly TRBD1 on 6 matching bases. Trimming stripped 0 bases from V and 4 bases from J, with 11 bases between. Germline values: CDR1 SGHRS, CDR2 YFSETQ. The length of the CDR3 is 15 residues. CDR3 sequence (DNA): TGCGCCAGCAGCTTGGGGGGGCCACTATACAATGAGCAGTTCTTC. Encoded protein: CASSLGGPLYNEQFF. Complete variable domain (other parts from reference TRBV5-1 and TRBJ2-1): KAGVTQTPRYLIKTRGQQVTLSCSPISGHRSVSWYQQTPGQGLQFLFEYFSETQRNKGNFPGRFSGRQFSNSRSEMNVSTLELGDSALYLCASSLGGPLYNEQFFGPGTRLTVL.

This clone was counted between two and nine times. This sequence joins TRBV30 and TRBJ2-1; D might be TRBD1 (5 bases). Germline V gene data show CDR1 as GTSNPN and CDR2 as SVGIG (reference sequence). The V end lost 4 bases, the J end lost 0 bases, and 19 bases lay between the germline ends. The CDR3 has 17 amino acids. This chain's CDR3 is CAWTQGRVLGSYNEQFF. In DNA, the CDR3 is TGTGCCTGGACCCAGGGAAGAGTATTGGGCTCCTACAATGAGCAGTTCTTC. The full variable domain, completed using reference TRBV30 and TRBJ2-1, is SQTIHQWPATLVQPVGSPLSLECTVEGTSNPNLYWYRQAAGRGLQLLFYSVGIGQISSEVPQNLSASRPQDRQFILSSKKLLLSDSGFYLCAWTQGRVLGSYNEQFFGPGTRLTVL.

The CDR3 region has the DNA TGCGCCGCCCGGGACGGCCTCTCTGGAAACACCATATATTTT. It codes for CAARDGLSGNTIYF. J is TRBJ1-3 and V is TRBV5-1; D is possibly TRBD1 (5 bases). Germline V lookup: CDR1 SGHRS, CDR2 YFSETQ. V was clipped by 10 bases and J by 0 bases, with 14 bases between them. The CDR3 totals 14 residues.

The chain has TRBV11-2 and TRBJ2-2, with 7 bases that match TRBD1. V lost 1 base and J lost 1; bases outside the gene matches: 6. The CDR3 runs 17 residues. Looked up from germline, CDR1 is SGHAT and CDR2 is FQNNGV. This CDR3 is CASSLGSGTVNTGELFF. In DNA form, the CDR3 reads TGTGCCAGCAGCTTAGGATCCGGGACAGTGAACACCGGGGAGCTGTTTTTT.

The genes are TRBV21-1 and TRBJ1-2; TRBD1, as called in the table, went unchecked against the DNA. TRBV21-1 is deemed a pseudogene. The CDR3 is made up of 12 amino acids. Here the CDR3 reads CASRQGALGYTF. The CDR3 DNA reads TGTGCCAGCAGACAGGGGGCGCTTGGCTACACCTTC.

The V and J genes are TRBV13 and TRBJ1-4; a possible D gene is TRBD1 (5 bases). Germline V lookup: CDR1 PRHDT, CDR2 FYEKMQ (reference sequence). Deletions cut 7 bases from V and 10 bases from J, with 16 bases between. This CDR3 comprises 13 residues. CDR3 in amino acids: CASTEGPPGKLFF. Here the CDR3 DNA reads TGTGCCAGCACCGAGGGGCCGCCTGGAAAACTGTTTTTT.

V is TRBV18 and J is TRBJ1-2; D not resolved. The CDR3 is 13 amino acids. Trimming stripped 3 bases from V and 4 bases from J, with 9 bases between. Germline V gives CDR1 KGHSH, CDR2 LQKENI. The CDR3 loop reads CASSPDVFYGYTF. CDR3 nucleotide sequence: TGTGCCAGCTCACCCGACGTCTTCTATGGCTACACCTTC.

This clone is a singleton in its sample. The genes are TRBV10-2 and TRBJ1-1; D might be TRBD1 (5 bases). Germline CDR1 and CDR2: WSHSY and SAAADI. The CDR3 extends over 17 amino acids. The V end was cut by 0 bases, the J end by 0 bases, with 14 bases between. The CDR3 reads CASSESLQGPMNTEAFF. DNA for the CDR3: TGCGCCAGCAGTGAGTCGTTGCAGGGTCCCATGAACACTGAAGCTTTCTTT.

The rearrangement links TRBV30 to TRBJ2-7; the D gene is possibly TRBD2 (6 bases). Trimming removed 5 bases from V and 0 bases from J, with 11 bases in between. CDR1 and CDR2 from the germline V gene are GTSNPN and SVGIG (reference sequence). The CDR3 is 13 residues long. Here the CDR3 DNA reads TGTGCCTGGGGGGGGTACTTCTCCTACGAGCAGTACTTC. Its translation is CAWGGYFSYEQYF.

V usage is TRBV7-2 and J usage is TRBJ2-1; TRBD2 matches 10 bases. The germline V gene has CDR1 SGHTA and CDR2 FQGNSA. J lost 0 bases, V lost 7 bases, and 6 bases had no gene match. The CDR3 covers 16 residues. The CDR3 here is CASKLAGGSSYNEQFF. In DNA form, the CDR3 reads TGTGCCAGCAAGTTAGCGGGAGGCTCCTCCTACAATGAGCAGTTCTTC.